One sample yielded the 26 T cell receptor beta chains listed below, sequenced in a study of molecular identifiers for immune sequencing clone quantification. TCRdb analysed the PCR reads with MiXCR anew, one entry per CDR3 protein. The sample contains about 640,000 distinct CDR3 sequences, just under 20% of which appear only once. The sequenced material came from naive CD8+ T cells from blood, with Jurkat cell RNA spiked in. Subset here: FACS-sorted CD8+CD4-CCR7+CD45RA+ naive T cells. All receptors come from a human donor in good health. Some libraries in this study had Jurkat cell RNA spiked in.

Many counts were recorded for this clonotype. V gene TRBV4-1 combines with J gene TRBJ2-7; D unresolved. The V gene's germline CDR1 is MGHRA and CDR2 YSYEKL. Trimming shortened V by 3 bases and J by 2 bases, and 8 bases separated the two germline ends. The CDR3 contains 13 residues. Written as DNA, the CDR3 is TGCGCCAGCAGCCACTCTACGGCCTACGAGCAGTACTTC. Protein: CASSHSTAYEQYF.

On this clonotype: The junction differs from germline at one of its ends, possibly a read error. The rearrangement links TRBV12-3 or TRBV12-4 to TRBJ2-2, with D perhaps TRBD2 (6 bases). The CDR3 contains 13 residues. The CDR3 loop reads CASSPSHTGGLFF. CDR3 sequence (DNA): TGTGCCAGCAGCCCCTCTCACACCGGGGGGCTGTTTTTT.

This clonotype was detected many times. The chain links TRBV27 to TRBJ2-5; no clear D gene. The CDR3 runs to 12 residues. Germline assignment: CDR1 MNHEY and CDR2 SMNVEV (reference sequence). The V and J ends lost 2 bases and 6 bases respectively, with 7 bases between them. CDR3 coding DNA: TGTGCCAGCAGTTTACCCTCGCAGACCCAGTACTTC. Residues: CASSLPSQTQYF.

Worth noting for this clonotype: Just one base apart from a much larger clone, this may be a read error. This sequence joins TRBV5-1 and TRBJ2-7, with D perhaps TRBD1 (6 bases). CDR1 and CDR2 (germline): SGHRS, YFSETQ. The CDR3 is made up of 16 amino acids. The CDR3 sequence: CASSFYPGATSYGQYF. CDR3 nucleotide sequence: TGCGCCAGCAGCTTTTACCCAGGGGCAACCTCCTACGGGCAGTACTTC.

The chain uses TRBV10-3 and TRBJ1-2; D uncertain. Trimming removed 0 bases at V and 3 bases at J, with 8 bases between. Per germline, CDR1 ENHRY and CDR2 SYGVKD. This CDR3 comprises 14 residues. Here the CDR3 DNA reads TGTGCCATCAGTGAGTCGGTGGGCTACTATGGCTACACCTTC. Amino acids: CAISESVGYYGYTF.

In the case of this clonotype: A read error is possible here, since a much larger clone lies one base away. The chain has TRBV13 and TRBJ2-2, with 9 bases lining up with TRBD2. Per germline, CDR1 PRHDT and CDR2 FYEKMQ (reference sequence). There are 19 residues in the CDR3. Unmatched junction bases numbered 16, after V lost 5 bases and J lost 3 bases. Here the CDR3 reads CASSRSAFSSGGYTGELFF. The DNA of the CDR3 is TGTGCCAGCAGCCGCTCCGCCTTTTCAAGCGGGGGGTACACCGGGGAGCTGTTTTTT.

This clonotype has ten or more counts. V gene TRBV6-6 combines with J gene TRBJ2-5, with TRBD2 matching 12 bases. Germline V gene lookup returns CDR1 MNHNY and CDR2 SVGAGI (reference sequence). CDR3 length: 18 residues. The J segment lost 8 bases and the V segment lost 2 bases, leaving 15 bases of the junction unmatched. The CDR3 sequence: CASSYNGIASGGERTQYF. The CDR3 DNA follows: TGTGCCAGCAGTTACAACGGGATCGCTAGCGGGGGGGAGAGAACCCAGTACTTC.

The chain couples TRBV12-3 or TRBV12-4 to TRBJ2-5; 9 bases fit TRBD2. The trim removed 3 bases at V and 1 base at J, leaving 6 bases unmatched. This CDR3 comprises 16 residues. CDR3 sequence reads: CASSLRGGRSQETQYF. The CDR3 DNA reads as TGTGCCAGCAGTTTGCGGGGGGGGAGGTCCCAAGAGACCCAGTACTTC.

The CDR3 is CASSQGSSANEQFF. The CDR3 DNA is TGCGCCAGCAGCCAGGGTTCTAGCGCCAATGAGCAGTTCTTC. The rearrangement uses TRBV4-3 and TRBJ2-1; perhaps TRBD2 as D (6 bases). In germline, CDR1 is LGHNA, CDR2 YSLEER. The CDR3 totals 14 residues. V gave up 3 bases and J gave up 6 bases, with 12 bases separating them.

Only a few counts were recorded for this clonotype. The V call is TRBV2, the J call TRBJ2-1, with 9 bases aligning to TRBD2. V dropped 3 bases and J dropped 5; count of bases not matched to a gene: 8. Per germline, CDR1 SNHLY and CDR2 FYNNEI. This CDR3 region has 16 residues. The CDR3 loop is CASSELGTSPHNEQFF. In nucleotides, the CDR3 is TGTGCCAGCAGTGAGCTAGGGACTAGCCCCCACAATGAGCAGTTCTTC. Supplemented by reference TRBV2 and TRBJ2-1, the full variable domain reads EPEVTQTPSHQVTQMGQEVILRCVPISNHLYFYWYRQILGQKVEFLVSFYNNEISEKSEIFDDQFSVERPDGSNFTLKIRSTKLEDSAMYFCASSELGTSPHNEQFFGPGTRLTVL.

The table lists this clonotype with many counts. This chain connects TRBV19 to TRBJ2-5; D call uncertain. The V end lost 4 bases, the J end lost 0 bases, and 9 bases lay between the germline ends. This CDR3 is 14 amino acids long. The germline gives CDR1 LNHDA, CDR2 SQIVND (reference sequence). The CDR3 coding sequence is TGTGCCAGTAGTAAACGACTGAACCAAGAGACCCAGTACTTC. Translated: CASSKRLNQETQYF.

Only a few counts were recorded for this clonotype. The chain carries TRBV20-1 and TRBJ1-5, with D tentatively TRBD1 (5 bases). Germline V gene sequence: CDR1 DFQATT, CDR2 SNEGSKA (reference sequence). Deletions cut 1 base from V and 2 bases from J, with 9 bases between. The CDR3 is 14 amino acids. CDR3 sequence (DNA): TGCAGTGCTAGAGGGGGCGGCGGCAATCAGCCCCAGCATTTT. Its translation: CSARGGGGNQPQHF.

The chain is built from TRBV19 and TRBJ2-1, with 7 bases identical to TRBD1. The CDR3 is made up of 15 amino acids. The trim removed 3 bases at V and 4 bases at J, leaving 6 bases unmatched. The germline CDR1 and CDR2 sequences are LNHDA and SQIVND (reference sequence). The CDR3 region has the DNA TGTGCCAGTAGTATCGTAAAGGGGGCTTACAATGAGCAGTTCTTC. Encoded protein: CASSIVKGAYNEQFF.

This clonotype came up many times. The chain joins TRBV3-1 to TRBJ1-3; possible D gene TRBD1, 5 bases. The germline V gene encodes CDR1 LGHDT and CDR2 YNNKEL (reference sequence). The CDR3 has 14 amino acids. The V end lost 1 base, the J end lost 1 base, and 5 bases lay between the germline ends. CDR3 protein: CASSQAGSGNTIYF. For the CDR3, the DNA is TGTGCCAGCAGCCAAGCAGGGTCTGGAAACACCATATATTTT.

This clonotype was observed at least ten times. The CDR3 loop reads CASSPPGTTDEQYF. CDR3 in DNA: TGTGCCAGCAGTCCACCAGGGACTACCGACGAGCAGTACTTC. V gene TRBV6-5 combines with J gene TRBJ2-7; 7 positions agree with TRBD2. The V segment lost 5 bases and the J segment 5 bases; nucleotides outside the gene matches: 9. The CDR3 runs to 14 residues. CDR1 is MNHEY and CDR2 is SVGAGI in the germline V gene.

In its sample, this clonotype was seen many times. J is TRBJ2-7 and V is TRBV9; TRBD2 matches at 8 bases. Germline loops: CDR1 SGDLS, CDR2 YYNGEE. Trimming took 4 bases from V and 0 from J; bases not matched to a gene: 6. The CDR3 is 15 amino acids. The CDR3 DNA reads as TGTGCCAGCAGCCCACCGGGAGGGGGCTCCTACGAGCAGTACTTC. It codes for CASSPPGGGSYEQYF. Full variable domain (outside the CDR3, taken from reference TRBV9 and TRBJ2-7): DSGVTQTPKHLITATGQRVTLRCSPRSGDLSVYWYQQSLDQGLQFLIQYYNGEERAKGNILERFSAQQFPDLHSELNLSSLELGDSALYFCASSPPGGGSYEQYFGPGTRLTVT.

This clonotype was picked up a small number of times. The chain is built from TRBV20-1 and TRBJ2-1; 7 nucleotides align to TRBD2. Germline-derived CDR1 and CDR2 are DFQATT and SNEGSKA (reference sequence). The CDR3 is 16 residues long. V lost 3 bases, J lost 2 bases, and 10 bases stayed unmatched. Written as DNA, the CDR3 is TGCAGTGCTAGCGGACCTCTAGCGGTCACCTACAATGAGCAGTTCTTC. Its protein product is CSASGPLAVTYNEQFF.

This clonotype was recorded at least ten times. The CDR3 loop is CASSQIIGGLDEQFF. CDR3 DNA: TGCGCCAGCAGCCAAATAATAGGCGGGTTGGATGAGCAGTTCTTC. The chain joins TRBV4-3 to TRBJ2-1; perhaps TRBD2 as D (5 bases). Germline V CDR1 and CDR2: LGHNA, YSLEER. The CDR3 has 15 residues. Trimming left V 2 bases short and J 8 bases short, with 16 bases between.

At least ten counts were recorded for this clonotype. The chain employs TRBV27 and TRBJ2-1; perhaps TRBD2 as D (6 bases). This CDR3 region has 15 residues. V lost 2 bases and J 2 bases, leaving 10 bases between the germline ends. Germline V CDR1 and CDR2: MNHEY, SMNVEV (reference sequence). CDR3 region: CASSLGGAAYNEQFF. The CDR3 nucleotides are TGTGCCAGCAGTTTAGGCGGGGCCGCCTACAATGAGCAGTTCTTC.

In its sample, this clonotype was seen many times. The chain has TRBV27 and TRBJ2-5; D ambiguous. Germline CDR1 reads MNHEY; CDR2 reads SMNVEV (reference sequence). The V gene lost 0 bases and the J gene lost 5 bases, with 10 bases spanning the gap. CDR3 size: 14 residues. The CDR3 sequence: CASSLSLVAETQYF. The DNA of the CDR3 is TGTGCCAGCAGTTTATCGTTAGTCGCGGAGACCCAGTACTTC.

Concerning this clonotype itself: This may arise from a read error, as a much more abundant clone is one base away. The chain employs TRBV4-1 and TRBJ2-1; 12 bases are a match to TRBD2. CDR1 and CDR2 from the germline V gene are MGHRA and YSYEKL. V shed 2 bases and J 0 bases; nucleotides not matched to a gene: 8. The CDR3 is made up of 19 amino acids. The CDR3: CASSQISLAGGSSYNEQFF. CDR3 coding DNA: TGCGCCAGCAGCCAAATATCACTAGCGGGGGGAAGCTCCTACAATGAGCAGTTCTTC.

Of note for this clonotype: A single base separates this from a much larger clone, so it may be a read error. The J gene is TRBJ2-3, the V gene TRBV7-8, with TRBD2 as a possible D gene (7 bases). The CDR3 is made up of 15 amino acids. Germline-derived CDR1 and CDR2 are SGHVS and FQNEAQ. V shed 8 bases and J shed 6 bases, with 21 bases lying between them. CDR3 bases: TGTGCCAGCGGCTGGGGGGGGGGCAGGGCGGATACGCAGTATTTT. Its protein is CASGWGGGRADTQYF.

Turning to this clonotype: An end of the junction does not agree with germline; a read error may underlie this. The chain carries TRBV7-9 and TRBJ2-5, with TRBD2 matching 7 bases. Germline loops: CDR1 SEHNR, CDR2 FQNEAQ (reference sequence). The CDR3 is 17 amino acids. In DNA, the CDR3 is TGTGCCAGCCGCTTTCCGCGGGGAGGGGTGTCCCAAGAGACCCAGTACTTC. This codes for CASRFPRGGVSQETQYF. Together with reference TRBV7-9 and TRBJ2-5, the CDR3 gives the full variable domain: DTGVSQNPRHKITKRGQNVTFRCDPISEHNRLYWYRQTLGQGPEFLTYFQNEAQLEKSRLLSDRFSAERPKGSFSTLEIQRTEQGDSAMYLCASRFPRGGVSQETQYFGPGTRLLVL.

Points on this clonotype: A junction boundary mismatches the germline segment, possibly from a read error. DNA for the CDR3: TGCGCCAGCAGCCAAGATCGGGGGAGTTCCTGCGAGCAGTACTTC. This translates into CASSQDRGSSCEQYF. The V gene is TRBV4-3, the J gene TRBJ2-7; a possible D gene is TRBD2 (6 bases). Germline values: CDR1 LGHNA, CDR2 YSLEER. The CDR3 runs to 15 residues.

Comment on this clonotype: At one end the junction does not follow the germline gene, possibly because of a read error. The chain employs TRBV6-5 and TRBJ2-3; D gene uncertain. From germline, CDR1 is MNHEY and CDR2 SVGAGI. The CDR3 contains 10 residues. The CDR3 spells CASSYEPQYF. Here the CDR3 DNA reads TGCGCCAGCAGTTACGAACCACAGTATTTT.

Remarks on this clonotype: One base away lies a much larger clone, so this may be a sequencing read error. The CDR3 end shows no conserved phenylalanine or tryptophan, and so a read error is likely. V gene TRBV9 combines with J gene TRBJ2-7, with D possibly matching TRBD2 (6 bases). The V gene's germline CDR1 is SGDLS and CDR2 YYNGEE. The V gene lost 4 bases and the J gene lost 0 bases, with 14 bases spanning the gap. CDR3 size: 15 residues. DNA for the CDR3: TGTGCCAGCAGCCAAGGGGACTTGGTCTCCTACGAGCAGTACTCC. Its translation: CASSQGDLVSYEQYS.